This TCR beta chain was identified during a study of metastatic and nonmetastatic thyroid tumors. In this sample, this clone turned up many times. The V gene's germline CDR1 is MDHEN and CDR2 SYDVKM. J lost 5 bases, V lost 5 bases, and 8 bases had no gene match. This CDR3 comprises 15 residues. Thyroid surgery was preceded by no treatment in any patient. Original analysis: The study's classifier, a distant-metastasis tool for papillary thyroid cancer, was built using CDR3 differences across clinicopathological groups. TCRdb used MiXCR to call clones anew from the PCR reads. The authors' filters were not applied to this entry. The sample lists 40,000 to 50,000 clones; 9% to 13% were seen once.

The chain is built from TRBV28 and TRBJ1-4; the match to TRBD1 covers 7 bases. The clonotype was recovered from a male donor with papillary thyroid cancer or a benign thyroid nodule (not recorded which). Some clones in this sample may be carry-over from other donors' samples. The sequenced material came from blood. The CDR3 DNA follows: TGTGCCAGCAGTCCAGGGACAGCGGGGAATGAAAAACTGTTTTTT. Amino acids: CASSPGTAGNEKLFF.